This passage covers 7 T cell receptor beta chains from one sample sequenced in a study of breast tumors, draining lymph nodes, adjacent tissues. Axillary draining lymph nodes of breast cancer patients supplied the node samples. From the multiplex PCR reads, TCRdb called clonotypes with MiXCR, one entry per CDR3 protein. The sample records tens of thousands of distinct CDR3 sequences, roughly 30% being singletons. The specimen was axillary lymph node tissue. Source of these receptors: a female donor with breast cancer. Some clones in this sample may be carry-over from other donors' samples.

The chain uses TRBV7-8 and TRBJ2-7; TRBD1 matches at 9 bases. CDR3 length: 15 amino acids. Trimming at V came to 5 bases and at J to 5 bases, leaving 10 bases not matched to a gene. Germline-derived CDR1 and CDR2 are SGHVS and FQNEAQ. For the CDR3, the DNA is TGTGCCAGCAGCGCGCCGGGACAGGGTGGCCACGAGCAGTACTTC. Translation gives CASSAPGQGGHEQYF.

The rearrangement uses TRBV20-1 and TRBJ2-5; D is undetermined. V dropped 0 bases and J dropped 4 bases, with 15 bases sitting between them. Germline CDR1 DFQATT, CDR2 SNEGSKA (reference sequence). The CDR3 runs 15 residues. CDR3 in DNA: TGCAGTGCTAGAGACCGAACGGACGACCCAGAGACCCAGTACTTC. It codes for CSARDRTDDPETQYF.

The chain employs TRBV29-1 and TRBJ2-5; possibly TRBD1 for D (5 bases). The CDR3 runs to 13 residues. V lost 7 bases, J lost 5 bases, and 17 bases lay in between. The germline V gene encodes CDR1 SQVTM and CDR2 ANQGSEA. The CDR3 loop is CSAAGQFGETQYF. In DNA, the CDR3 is TGCAGCGCTGCAGGACAATTCGGGGAGACCCAGTACTTC. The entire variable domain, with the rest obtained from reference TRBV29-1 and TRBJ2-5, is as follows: SAVISQKPSRDICQRGTSLTIQCQVDSQVTMMFWYRQQPGQSLTLIATANQGSEATYESGFVIDKFPISRPNLTFSTLTVSNMSPEDSSIYLCSAAGQFGETQYFGPGTRLLVL.

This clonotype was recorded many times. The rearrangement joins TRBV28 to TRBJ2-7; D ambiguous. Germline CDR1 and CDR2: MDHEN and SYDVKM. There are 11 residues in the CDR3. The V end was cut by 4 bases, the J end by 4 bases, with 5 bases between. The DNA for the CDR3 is TGTGCCAGCAGTTCGTGGTACGAGCAGTACTTC. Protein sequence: CASSSWYEQYF.

In DNA form, the CDR3 reads TGTGCCGGCACCGTACCGGGGGGACTAGCGGGAGGGAATGAGCAGTTCTTC. Translation: CAGTVPGGLAGGNEQFF. J is TRBJ2-1 and V is TRBV28, with 16 positions matching TRBD2. The ends lost 11 bases at V and 7 bases at J; junction bases unmatched: 14. Germline CDR1 MDHEN, CDR2 SYDVKM. The CDR3 spans 17 residues.

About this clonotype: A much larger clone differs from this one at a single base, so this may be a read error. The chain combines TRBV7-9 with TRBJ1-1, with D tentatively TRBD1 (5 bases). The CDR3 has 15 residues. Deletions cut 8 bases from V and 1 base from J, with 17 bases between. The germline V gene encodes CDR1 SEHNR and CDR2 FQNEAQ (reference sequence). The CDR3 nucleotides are TGTGCCAGCGGCTCCCCGACAGCGGAGAACACTGAAGCTTTCTTT. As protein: CASGSPTAENTEAFF.

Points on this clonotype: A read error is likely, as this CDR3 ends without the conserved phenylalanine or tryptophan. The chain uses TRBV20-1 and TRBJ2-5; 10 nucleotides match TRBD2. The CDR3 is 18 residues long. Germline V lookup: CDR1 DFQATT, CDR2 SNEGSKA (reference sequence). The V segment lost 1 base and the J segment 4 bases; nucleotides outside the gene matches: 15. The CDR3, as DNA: TGCAGTGCTAGAGCAACATCGTGGGCTAGCGGGAGAGGAGAGACCCAGTACTGC. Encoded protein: CSARATSWASGRGETQYC.